Each of the 29 T cell receptor beta chains below was sequenced from the same sample in a study of OX40 agonist ivuxolimab in advanced cancers. Only in-frame clones appear in the TCRdb table, and some are missing; sequencing was by immunoSEQ multiplex PCR. Here the sample spans 45,000 to 60,000 clones, almost 90% being singletons. Source: CD4+ or CD8+ T cells sorted from blood, taken in a trial of the OX40 agonist ivuxolimab. These receptor sequences come from an adult with an advanced solid tumor such as melanoma, head and neck, liver or kidney cancer.

The chain carries TRBV5-6 and TRBJ2-7, with D possibly called TRBD1 or TRBD2 (5 bases each). Trimming pared 2 bases from V and 1 base from J, leaving 13 bases between. The CDR3 runs to 15 residues. Germline V lookup: CDR1 SGHDT, CDR2 YYEEEE. The CDR3 region is CASSFLQGRSYEQYF. In DNA, the CDR3 is TGTGCCAGCAGCTTCCTCCAGGGACGATCCTACGAGCAGTACTTC.

V and J are TRBV5-1 and TRBJ2-7, with D unresolved. The V end was cut by 3 bases, the J end by 1 base, with 5 bases between. Germline lookup yields CDR1 SGHRS and CDR2 YFSETQ. This CDR3 contains 12 residues. CDR3 sequence reads: CASSSDSYEQYF. The CDR3 region has the DNA TGCGCCAGCAGCTCGGATTCCTACGAGCAGTACTTC.

The rearrangement uses TRBV11-2 and TRBJ2-3; 8 nucleotides line up with TRBD2. The germline V gene has CDR1 SGHAT and CDR2 FQNNGV. The ends lost 5 bases at V and 3 bases at J; junction bases unmatched: 7. The CDR3 totals 15 residues. CDR3 sequence: CASSRTSTATDTQYF. The CDR3, as DNA: TGTGCCAGCAGCCGGACTAGCACGGCGACAGATACGCAGTATTTT.

This sequence joins TRBV5-1 and TRBJ1-3, with no clear D. Germline V gene data show CDR1 as SGHRS and CDR2 as YFSETQ. The V and J ends lost 1 base and 2 bases respectively, with 10 bases between them. This CDR3 comprises 15 residues. As DNA, the CDR3 is TGCGCCAGCAGCTTGTATCGCGGTACTGGAAACACCATATATTTT. Translated, it gives CASSLYRGTGNTIYF.

The chain uses TRBV6-1 and TRBJ1-5, with no clear D. The V gene's germline CDR1 is MNHNS and CDR2 SASEGT. CDR3 length: 15 residues. With 6 bases removed from V and 4 bases from J, the gap between germline ends came to 16 bases. The CDR3 nucleotides are TGTGCCAGCAGATGGACCCCTCCCGAGAATCAGCCCCAGCATTTT. This translates into CASRWTPPENQPQHF.

V is TRBV2 and J is TRBJ1-2, with a weak D call TRBD1 (6 bases). Germline CDR1 is SNHLY and CDR2 is FYNNEI. This CDR3 is 17 amino acids long. V was shortened by 3 bases and J by 1 base, with 18 bases between the two germline ends. This CDR3 reads CASSDARGGRFNYGYTF. The CDR3 DNA reads as TGTGCCAGCAGTGATGCCAGGGGAGGGCGATTTAACTATGGCTACACCTTC.

The chain is built from TRBV5-6 and TRBJ1-1; 7 nucleotides agree with TRBD1. CDR3 length: 15 amino acids. The V gene's germline CDR1 is SGHDT and CDR2 YYEEEE. The ends lost 1 base at V and 3 bases at J; junction bases unmatched: 6. DNA of the CDR3: TGTGCCAGCAGCTTGCTTCCCGGGACAGACACTGAAGCTTTCTTT. Its translation: CASSLLPGTDTEAFF. Full variable domain (outside the CDR3, taken from reference TRBV5-6 and TRBJ1-1): DAGVTQSPTHLIKTRGQQVTLRCSPKSGHDTVSWYQQALGQGPQFIFQYYEEEERQRGNFPDRFSGHQFPNYSSELNVNALLLGDSALYLCASSLLPGTDTEAFFGQGTRLTVV.

The count of this clone is one. An end of the junction does not agree with germline; a read error may underlie this. This chain joins TRBV7-7 and TRBJ2-1, with D perhaps TRBD2 (7 bases). CDR3 length: 16 residues. Per the germline V gene, CDR1 is SSHAT and CDR2 is FNYEAQ (reference sequence). The CDR3 is CASSFGGAGSYNEQFF. The CDR3 DNA follows: TGTGCTAGCAGCTTTGGGGGGGCCGGCTCCTACAATGAGCAGTTCTTC.

This clone occurred once. This sequence joins TRBV6-1 and TRBJ2-3; D is possibly TRBD1 (5 bases). Germline loops: CDR1 MNHNS, CDR2 SASEGT. The V gene lost 6 bases and the J gene lost 2 bases, with 12 bases spanning the gap. The CDR3 length is 14 residues. CDR3 region: CASRRGQDTDTQYF. The CDR3 DNA reads as TGTGCCAGCAGGCGCGGACAAGACACAGATACGCAGTATTTT.

The chain employs TRBV27 and TRBJ1-1, with D hard to call. The germline V gene has CDR1 MNHEY and CDR2 SMNVEV (reference sequence). This CDR3 has 13 residues. Deletions cut 2 bases from V and 1 base from J, with 5 bases between. CDR3 DNA sequence: TGTGCCAGCAGTTTAAACAGGAACACTGAAGCTTTCTTT. Translating gives CASSLNRNTEAFF.

On this clone: Distinct nucleotide sequences in the sample also encode this CDR3. The rearrangement links TRBV9 to TRBJ2-5; D possibly corresponds to TRBD2 (6 bases). Trimming took 3 bases from V and 3 from J, leaving 9 bases between them. Germline values: CDR1 SGDLS, CDR2 YYNGEE. The CDR3 covers 13 residues. The CDR3 protein is CASSAGTEETQYF. The CDR3 nucleotides are TGTGCCAGCAGCGCAGGGACTGAAGAGACCCAGTACTTC.

This chain connects TRBV18 to TRBJ2-7; 9 nucleotides align to TRBD2. With 1 base clipped from V and 4 bases from J, the junction kept 20 bases outside the gene matches. Germline V CDR1 and CDR2: KGHSH, LQKENI. The CDR3 totals 20 residues. In DNA, the CDR3 is TGTGCCAGCTCACCACGGTTAGCGGGAGCGGACCCTGACCCTATTTACGAGCAGTACTTC. Protein product: CASSPRLAGADPDPIYEQYF.

The rearrangement joins TRBV9 to TRBJ2-7, with D uncertain. With 4 bases removed from V and 4 bases from J, the gap between germline ends came to 12 bases. The CDR3 extends over 13 amino acids. Germline CDR1 and CDR2: SGDLS and YYNGEE. CDR3 amino acids: CASSLRSGYEQYF. CDR3 DNA: TGTGCCAGCAGCCTAAGATCCGGGTACGAGCAGTACTTC.

This clone came up a few times. This chain uses TRBV28 with TRBJ2-7, with 11 bases aligning to TRBD1. The germline CDR1 and CDR2 sequences are MDHEN and SYDVKM. This CDR3 is 15 amino acids long. J gave up 1 base and V 5 bases, and 4 bases lay outside the gene matches. This CDR3 reads CASSPGTGGSYEQYF. CDR3 DNA: TGTGCCAGCAGTCCAGGGACAGGGGGGTCCTACGAGCAGTACTTC.

The chain couples TRBV25-1 to TRBJ2-7, with TRBD2 matching 7 bases. Germline trimming cut 5 bases from V and 0 bases from J; bases unmatched to any gene: 7. Germline CDR1 and CDR2: MGHDK and SYGVNS. This CDR3 is built from 15 residues. In DNA, the CDR3 is TGTGCCAGCAGTCTGGGGGGGACCCTCTCCTACGAGCAGTACTTC. It specifies CASSLGGTLSYEQYF.

The chain uses TRBV7-9 and TRBJ2-5; 7 bases are shared with TRBD2. The trim removed 8 bases at V and 2 bases at J, leaving 2 bases unmatched. This CDR3 is 12 amino acids long. Germline-derived CDR1 and CDR2 are SEHNR and FQNEAQ (reference sequence). Here the CDR3 DNA reads TGTGCCAGCGGGGGACTACAAGAGACCCAGTACTTC. Its protein is CASGGLQETQYF.

The chain links TRBV18 to TRBJ1-1; a weak D match, TRBD1 (5 bases). CDR1 is KGHSH, CDR2 LQKENI, per germline. The CDR3 consists of 15 residues. The ends were cut back, 2 bases at V and 1 base at J, with 11 bases in the middle. The CDR3 here is CASSPLEGRNTEAFF. CDR3 coding DNA: TGTGCCAGCTCACCATTGGAGGGGAGGAACACTGAAGCTTTCTTT.

V usage is TRBV6-6 and J usage is TRBJ1-5; D is perhaps TRBD1 (5 bases). The CDR3 contains 16 residues. The ends were cut back, 2 bases at V and 4 bases at J, with 15 bases in the middle. Germline-derived CDR1 and CDR2 are MNHNY and SVGAGI (reference sequence). The CDR3 nucleotides read TGTGCCAGCAGTTACCCGGTGGGGCAGGGAAATCAGCCCCAGCATTTT. Translation: CASSYPVGQGNQPQHF.

V is TRBV10-3 and J is TRBJ2-7; D is unclear. The CDR3 covers 14 residues. Germline CDR1 is ENHRY and CDR2 is SYGVKD. The ends were cut back, 2 bases at V and 3 bases at J, with 11 bases in the middle. For the CDR3, the DNA is TGTGCCATCAGTGAGCCGTCCGCCGACTACGAGCAGTACTTC. Translating it yields CAISEPSADYEQYF.

Only a few counts were recorded for this clone. This sample also contains other DNA sequences that code for the same CDR3. CDR3 nucleotide sequence: TGTGCCAGTAGTACCCGACAGGCTAGCACAGATACGCAGTATTTT. Its translation: CASSTRQASTDTQYF. V gene TRBV19 combines with J gene TRBJ2-3; a weak D match, TRBD1 (6 bases). This CDR3 region has 15 residues. The germline gives CDR1 LNHDA, CDR2 SQIVND (reference sequence). With 4 bases removed from V and 0 bases from J, the gap between germline ends came to 11 bases. Full variable domain (missing parts from reference TRBV19 and TRBJ2-3): DGGITQSPKYLFRKEGQNVTLSCEQNLNHDAMYWYRQDPGQGLRLIYYSQIVNDFQKGDIAEGYSVSREKKESFPLTVTSAQKNPTAFYLCASSTRQASTDTQYFGPGTRLTVL.

The genes are TRBV2 and TRBJ2-5; unclear D gene. Germline CDR1 is SNHLY and CDR2 is FYNNEI. There are 14 residues in the CDR3. V lost 5 bases and J lost 4, with 14 bases in between. In DNA, the CDR3 is TGTGCCAGCAGTAATTATTGGAATACAGAGACCCAGTACTTC. The encoded protein is CASSNYWNTETQYF.

The rearrangement links TRBV6-5 to TRBJ2-1; D gene ambiguous. The CDR3 is 12 amino acids. The ends were cut back, 4 bases at V and 8 bases at J, with 9 bases in the middle. CDR1 is MNHEY and CDR2 is SVGAGI in the germline V gene. CDR3 protein: CASSSLRDEQFF. CDR3 in DNA: TGTGCCAGCAGTTCCCTCCGGGATGAGCAGTTCTTC.

V gene TRBV18 combines with J gene TRBJ2-3, with 7 bases lining up with TRBD1. There are 13 residues in the CDR3. Germline CDR1 is KGHSH and CDR2 is LQKENI. With 7 bases clipped from V and 3 bases from J, the junction kept 4 bases outside the gene matches. The CDR3 DNA follows: TGTGCCAGCTACCGGGACAGTACAGATACGCAGTATTTT. Translating gives CASYRDSTDTQYF. The full variable domain, rest sourced from reference TRBV18 and TRBJ2-3, is NAGVMQNPRHLVRRRGQEARLRCSPMKGHSHVYWYRQLPEEGLKFMVYLQKENIIDESGMPKERFSAEFPKEGPSILRIQQVVRGDSAAYFCASYRDSTDTQYFGPGTRLTVL.

The chain couples TRBV9 to TRBJ1-1, with D perhaps TRBD1 (5 bases). The CDR3 has 15 residues. Per germline, CDR1 SGDLS and CDR2 YYNGEE. Trimming pared 4 bases from V and 0 bases from J, leaving 13 bases between. CDR3 protein: CASSPQWGMNTEAFF. In DNA, the CDR3 is TGTGCCAGCAGCCCTCAGTGGGGGATGAACACTGAAGCTTTCTTT. The complete variable domain, with remaining parts taken from reference TRBV9 and TRBJ1-1, reads DSGVTQTPKHLITATGQRVTLRCSPRSGDLSVYWYQQSLDQGLQFLIQYYNGEERAKGNILERFSAQQFPDLHSELNLSSLELGDSALYFCASSPQWGMNTEAFFGQGTRLTVV.

This clone was seen a few times. V gene TRBV5-1 combines with J gene TRBJ1-2; D might be TRBD1 (6 bases). From germline, CDR1 is SGHRS and CDR2 YFSETQ. The CDR3 totals 15 residues. Trimming shortened V by 4 bases and J by 5 bases, and 18 bases separated the two germline ends. The CDR3: CASSPKGGEPYGYTF. Here the CDR3 DNA reads TGCGCCAGCAGCCCAAAGGGGGGGGAACCTTATGGCTACACCTTC.

The chain links TRBV12-5 to TRBJ1-1; D is unresolved. With 1 base removed from V and 0 bases from J, the gap between germline ends came to 9 bases. The length of the CDR3 is 15 residues. CDR1 is LGHNT, CDR2 FRNRAP, per germline. The DNA for the CDR3 is TGTGCTAGTGGTTTGGAAATATCAGTGAACACTGAAGCTTTCTTT. Translating gives CASGLEISVNTEAFF.

The chain combines TRBV25-1 with TRBJ2-2; D is unclear. V lost 6 bases, J lost 7 bases, and 9 bases lay in between. The CDR3 is made up of 12 amino acids. Germline CDR1 and CDR2: MGHDK and SYGVNS. The CDR3 loop reads CASRGSLGELFF. In DNA, the CDR3 is TGTGCCAGCAGGGGGTCTCTCGGGGAGCTGTTTTTT.

This chain uses TRBV11-2 with TRBJ1-6; weak D call: TRBD1 (5 bases). Trimming removed 1 base at V and 8 bases at J, with 6 bases between. From germline, CDR1 is SGHAT and CDR2 FQNNGV. This CDR3 region has 13 residues. The DNA for the CDR3 is TGTGCCAGCAGCTTAGGCAGGGATTCACCCCTCCACTTT. Protein: CASSLGRDSPLHF.

This chain's CDR3 is CASSSHRGDTQYF. DNA for the CDR3: TGTGCCAGTAGTTCTCACAGGGGAGATACGCAGTATTTT. The gene calls are TRBV19 and TRBJ2-3, with TRBD1 matching 7 bases. The V gene's germline CDR1 is LNHDA and CDR2 SQIVND (reference sequence). Unmatched junction bases numbered 4, after V lost 5 bases and J lost 5 bases. The length of the CDR3 is 13 residues.